The 13 T cell receptor beta chains listed next were all sequenced from one sample in a study of cytomegalovirus exposure and HLA in healthy donors. PCR was performed using 60 Vbeta and 13 Jbeta primers. Clones were sequenced by immunoSEQ multiplex PCR, and TCRdb holds only the in-frame ones, with some missing. Its table lists about 88,000 clones. Sequenced material: PBMCs. These receptors all come from a girl between 10 and 17 years old in good health and CMV-seropositive.

The rearrangement links TRBV15 to TRBJ1-1, with unresolved D. The CDR3 covers 13 residues. Germline CDR1 reads LNHNV; CDR2 reads YYDKDF (reference sequence). V was cut by 1 base and J by 0 bases, with 3 bases left in between. CDR3 sequence (DNA): TGTGCCACCAGCAGAGCAGTGAACACTGAAGCTTTCTTT. Protein product: CATSRAVNTEAFF.

This rearrangement joins TRBV29-1 to TRBJ2-3, with D possibly matching TRBD2 (5 bases). CDR3 length: 11 residues. Trimming removed 6 bases from V and 2 bases from J, with 6 bases in between. Per germline, CDR1 SQVTM and CDR2 ANQGSEA. CDR3 residues: CSVRDTDTQYF. The CDR3 nucleotides read TGCAGCGTACGGGACACAGATACGCAGTATTTT.

V gene TRBV11-3 combines with J gene TRBJ1-4, with 7 bases that match TRBD1. From germline, CDR1 is SGHNT and CDR2 YENEEA. This CDR3 has 11 residues. After removal of 8 bases from V and 12 bases from J, the junction contained 6 bases not matched to a gene. The CDR3: CASGIDRELFF. The CDR3, as DNA: TGTGCCAGCGGTATTGACAGGGAACTGTTTTTT. Full variable domain (missing parts from reference TRBV11-3 and TRBJ1-4): EAGVVQSPRYKIIEKKQPVAFWCNPISGHNTLYWYLQNLGQGPELLIRYENEEAVDDSQLPKDRFSAERLKGVDSTLKIQPAELGDSAVYLCASGIDRELFFGSGTQLSVL.

J is TRBJ2-3 and V is TRBV11-3; tentatively, D is TRBD1 (6 bases). The length of the CDR3 is 16 residues. Trimming left V 6 bases short and J 2 bases short, with 18 bases between. Germline assignment: CDR1 SGHNT and CDR2 YENEEA. CDR3 region: CASSPRMQGTTDTQYF. The CDR3 DNA reads as TGTGCCAGCAGTCCCCGGATGCAGGGGACCACAGATACGCAGTATTTT.

V is TRBV19 and J is TRBJ1-1; 8 bases fit TRBD1. Losses at the gene ends were 4 bases for V and 0 bases for J; bases not matched to a gene: 1. The CDR3 spans 14 residues. Germline CDR1 is LNHDA and CDR2 is SQIVND (reference sequence). The CDR3 DNA reads TGTGCCAGTAGTACAGGGGGCCTGAACACTGAAGCTTTCTTT. Its translation is CASSTGGLNTEAFF.

Here the CDR3 DNA reads TGTGCCAGCAGCCCCGGACTAGCGGGGCCAACCTACGAGCAGTACGTC. Encoded protein: CASSPGLAGPTYEQYV. The chain employs TRBV7-8 and TRBJ2-7; 12 nucleotides line up with TRBD2. CDR1 SGHVS and CDR2 FQNEAQ come from the germline V gene. This CDR3 comprises 16 residues. Trimming cost V 5 bases and J 2 bases; bases outside gene matches: 7.

V and J are TRBV6-5 and TRBJ1-2; the D gene is possibly TRBD1 (6 bases). The CDR3 contains 16 residues. Germline V gene sequence: CDR1 MNHEY, CDR2 SVGAGI. V lost 0 bases and J lost 3, with 14 bases in between. This chain's CDR3 is CASSYSVAYRDYGYTF. The DNA of the CDR3 is TGTGCCAGCAGTTACTCCGTAGCCTACAGGGACTATGGCTACACCTTC.

This chain connects TRBV25-1 to TRBJ1-5, with 8 bases matching TRBD1. The CDR3 extends over 13 amino acids. The ends lost 8 bases at V and 1 base at J; junction bases unmatched: 1. Germline V lookup: CDR1 MGHDK, CDR2 SYGVNS. This CDR3 reads CASGQGSNQPQHF. The DNA of the CDR3 is TGTGCCAGCGGACAGGGAAGCAATCAGCCCCAGCATTTT.

The chain joins TRBV6-5 to TRBJ1-5, with D uncertain. The CDR3 runs 13 residues. Deletions cut 4 bases from V and 5 bases from J, with 9 bases between. Germline V gives CDR1 MNHEY, CDR2 SVGAGI. CDR3 sequence: CASSSFGDQPQHF. CDR3 nucleotides: TGTGCCAGCAGTTCCTTCGGGGATCAGCCCCAGCATTTT.

The chain combines TRBV13 with TRBJ1-2; 8 positions agree with TRBD1. The trim removed 8 bases at V and 3 bases at J, leaving 5 bases unmatched. Germline loops: CDR1 PRHDT, CDR2 FYEKMQ (reference sequence). The CDR3 contains 13 residues. CDR3 in amino acids: CASSNRGDYGYTF. Written as DNA, the CDR3 is TGTGCCAGCTCGAACAGGGGGGACTATGGCTACACCTTC.

The genes are TRBV11-2 and TRBJ1-1, with D possibly TRBD1 on 5 matching bases. The germline CDR1 and CDR2 sequences are SGHAT and FQNNGV. V was cut by 2 bases and J by 11 bases, with 12 bases left in between. CDR3 length: 12 amino acids. The CDR3, as DNA: TGTGCCAGCAGCTTAATCCAGGGTAAGGCTTTCTTT. It yields the protein CASSLIQGKAFF. Based on the CDR3 plus reference TRBV11-2 and TRBJ1-1, the full variable domain is EAGVAQSPRYKIIEKRQSVAFWCNPISGHATLYWYQQILGQGPKLLIQFQNNGVVDDSQLPKDRFSAERLKGVDSTLKIQPAKLEDSAVYLCASSLIQGKAFFGQGTRLTVV.

This chain connects TRBV4-2 to TRBJ2-5; 11 bases agree with TRBD1. The V segment lost 1 base and the J segment 4 bases; nucleotides outside the gene matches: 5. Germline CDR1 and CDR2: LGHNA and YNFKEQ. The CDR3 spans 16 residues. CDR3 residues: CASSQARTGGRETQYF. The CDR3 region has the DNA TGTGCCAGCAGCCAAGCTAGGACAGGGGGCAGAGAGACCCAGTACTTC.

The V gene is TRBV4-2, the J gene TRBJ2-1; 10 nucleotides line up with TRBD1. The V gene's germline CDR1 is LGHNA and CDR2 YNFKEQ. V dropped 0 bases and J dropped 4; count of bases not matched to a gene: 3. The CDR3 contains 16 residues. The CDR3 protein is CASSQDRTGGYNEQFF. CDR3 nucleotides: TGTGCCAGCAGCCAAGATCGGACAGGGGGTTACAATGAGCAGTTCTTC.